Presented here are 2 T cell receptor beta chains from one specimen sequenced in a study of T-cell reconstitution after alpha-beta-depleted transplantation in children. Unique molecular identifiers were used in preparing the TCRbeta library. MiXCR, applied by TCRdb to the PCR reads, yields one record per CDR3 protein. The table includes 97,000 or so distinct CDR3 sequences, 6% to 9% detected once. Sequenced here: PBMCs, sampled before TCRalphabeta/CD19-depleted stem cell transplant. The receptors here all came from a boy between 2 and 10 years old with acute lymphoblastic leukemia, due to receive a stem cell transplant.

The sample holds a few counts of this clonotype. Here the CDR3 DNA reads TGTGCCAGCACCGACAGGCCTCTCTACGAGCAGTACTTC. As protein: CASTDRPLYEQYF. The chain joins TRBV2 to TRBJ2-7; D is perhaps TRBD1 (6 bases). This CDR3 is built from 13 residues. Germline-derived CDR1 and CDR2 are SNHLY and FYNNEI. The V and J ends lost 7 bases and 3 bases respectively, with 13 bases between them.

This clonotype was picked up many times. The chain is built from TRBV9 and TRBJ1-3; no clear D. The ends were cut back, 1 base at V and 0 bases at J, with 8 bases in the middle. CDR1 and CDR2 from the germline V gene are SGDLS and YYNGEE. This CDR3 is built from 15 residues. CDR3 sequence (DNA): TGTGCCAGCAGCGTATCCCCTTTCTCTGGAAACACCATATATTTT. This translates into CASSVSPFSGNTIYF.